This T cell receptor beta chain was captured in a study of cytomegalovirus exposure and HLA in healthy donors. Germline V gene data show CDR1 as ENHRY and CDR2 as SYGVKD. V was trimmed by 8 bases and J by 8 bases, leaving 20 bases between them. The CDR3 has 14 residues. Study findings and constraints: Published work reported that the classifier diagnosed cytomegalovirus status with high specificity and sensitivity. An apparent linkage of common viral pathogens to several of the most significant clusters emerged in a later analysis. In a later analysis, HLA-associated beta chains showed higher expansion and lower generation probabilities than comparable chains.

PCR was performed using 60 Vbeta and 13 Jbeta primers. Per the authors' pipeline: Around 11 million shared chains were among the 60 million to 80 million unique TCR beta chains that a later analysis counted. Data came from immunoSEQ multiplex PCR; TCRdb stores just in-frame clones and leaves some out. V, J and clone size are those of that table, while D and trimming were read from the DNA. The sample holds 200,000 to 250,000 clones; about 75% are singletons and the top ten take 1.5% to 2%. About this clone: Its specificity is unknown.

Input material: PBMCs. This sequence joins TRBV10-3 and TRBJ2-3; tentative D call: TRBD2 (6 bases). The source of this sequence is a woman aged 25 to 45 in good health and CMV-seronegative. The CDR3: CAIGKWGQEGTQYF. CDR3 bases: TGTGCCATCGGAAAATGGGGTCAGGAGGGTACGCAGTATTTT.